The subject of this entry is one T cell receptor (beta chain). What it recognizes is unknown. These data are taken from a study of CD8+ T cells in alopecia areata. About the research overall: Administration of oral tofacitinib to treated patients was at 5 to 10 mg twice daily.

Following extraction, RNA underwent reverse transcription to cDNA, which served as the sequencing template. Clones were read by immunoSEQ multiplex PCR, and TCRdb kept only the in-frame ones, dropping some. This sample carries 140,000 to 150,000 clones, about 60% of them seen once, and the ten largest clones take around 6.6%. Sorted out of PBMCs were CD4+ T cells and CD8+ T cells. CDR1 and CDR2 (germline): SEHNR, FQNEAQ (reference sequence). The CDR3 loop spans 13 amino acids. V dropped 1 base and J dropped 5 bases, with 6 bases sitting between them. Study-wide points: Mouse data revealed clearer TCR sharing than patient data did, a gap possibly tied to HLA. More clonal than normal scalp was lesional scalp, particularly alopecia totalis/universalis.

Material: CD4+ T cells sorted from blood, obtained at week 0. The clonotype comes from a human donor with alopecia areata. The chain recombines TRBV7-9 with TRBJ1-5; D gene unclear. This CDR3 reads CASSLGTDQPQHF. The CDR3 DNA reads TGTGCCAGCAGCTTAGGGACGGATCAGCCCCAGCATTTT.